These 17 T cell receptor beta chains were all obtained from the same sample, sequenced in a study of CD8 T cells in ankylosing spondylitis. Each CDR3 protein gets one entry after TCRdb re-called the 5' RACE reads with MiXCR. The data contain some 250,000 distinct CDR3 sequences, approximately 11% of them seen just once; the ten biggest clones take up less than 7.5%. The material sequenced was blood, either unsorted or a sorted T cell fraction (not recorded which). The receptors were sampled from a male donor with ankylosing spondylitis or in good health (not recorded which).

This chain uses TRBV23-1 with TRBJ1-5, with D hard to call. TRBV23-1 is reported as an ORF; its role is uncertain. The CDR3 consists of 15 residues. Deletions cut 2 bases from V and 4 bases from J, with 12 bases between. The CDR3 DNA is TGCGCCAGCAGTCAACCCAAAGATGAGAATCAGCCCCAGCATTTT. Its protein is CASSQPKDENQPQHF.

This clonotype was detected many times. The V and J genes are TRBV14 and TRBJ2-4; 7 positions match TRBD2. V lost 3 bases, J lost 10 bases, and 3 bases stayed unmatched. CDR1 is SGHDN and CDR2 is FVKESK in the germline V gene. The length of the CDR3 is 12 residues. For the CDR3, the DNA is TGTGCCAGCAGCCAGATGGGACTAATTCAGTACTTC. Encoded protein: CASSQMGLIQYF.

In its sample, this clonotype was seen many times. V is TRBV7-8 and J is TRBJ2-5, with a possible D match to TRBD2 (6 bases). V was trimmed by 5 bases and J by 5 bases, leaving 15 bases between them. Germline-derived CDR1 and CDR2 are SGHVS and FQNEAQ. CDR3 length: 14 amino acids. CDR3 in amino acids: CASSHRDSRETQYF. The CDR3 DNA is TGTGCCAGCAGCCACCGGGACTCCAGGGAGACCCAGTACTTC.

This clonotype was observed many times. The rearrangement links TRBV4-1 to TRBJ2-7; D gene unclear. V was trimmed by 1 base and J by 8 bases, leaving 12 bases between them. This CDR3 contains 13 residues. Germline V gives CDR1 MGHRA, CDR2 YSYEKL. The CDR3 region has the DNA TGCGCCAGCAGCCAAGTACATAGGGAACAGCAGTACTTC. It yields the protein CASSQVHREQQYF.

This clonotype came up many times. The V and J genes are TRBV20-1 and TRBJ1-4; D is uncertain. Germline CDR1 DFQATT, CDR2 SNEGSKA (reference sequence). Between the trimmed V and J ends, which lost 3 bases and 5 bases, there was a span of 7 bases. The CDR3 totals 12 residues. CDR3 sequence: CSASMGNEKLFF. The DNA of the CDR3 is TGCAGTGCTAGTATGGGAAATGAAAAACTGTTTTTT.

Many counts were recorded for this clonotype. The chain combines TRBV19 with TRBJ2-1; no clear D gene. Germline assignment: CDR1 LNHDA and CDR2 SQIVND (reference sequence). Trimming took 0 bases from V and 12 from J, leaving 9 bases between them. The CDR3 has 12 residues. The CDR3 loop reads CASSIDRVTQFF. CDR3 DNA: TGTGCCAGTAGTATAGATCGAGTGACGCAGTTCTTC.

Many counts were recorded for this clonotype. The rearrangement links TRBV5-1 to TRBJ2-1, with TRBD2 matching 13 bases. Trimming took 4 bases from V and 4 from J; bases not matched to a gene: 2. The CDR3 extends over 15 amino acids. Per germline, CDR1 SGHRS and CDR2 YFSETQ. CDR3 sequence: CASSGTSGAYNEQFF. The CDR3 bases are TGCGCCAGCAGCGGGACTAGCGGGGCTTACAATGAGCAGTTCTTC.

This clonotype has only a few counts. The rearrangement uses TRBV4-2 and TRBJ2-1; TRBD2 matches at 10 bases. The CDR3 runs to 18 residues. V was clipped by 0 bases and J by 0 bases; unmatched bases: 5. Germline V CDR1 and CDR2: LGHNA, YNFKEQ. This CDR3 is CASSQDPSGGSSYNEQFF. The CDR3 DNA reads TGTGCCAGCAGCCAAGATCCTAGCGGGGGAAGCTCCTACAATGAGCAGTTCTTC.

This clonotype was detected ten times or more. J is TRBJ2-4 and V is TRBV5-1; D ambiguous. V was cut by 4 bases and J by 0 bases, with 14 bases left in between. Germline CDR1 reads SGHRS; CDR2 reads YFSETQ. The length of the CDR3 is 16 residues. The CDR3 reads CASSPTFTVAKNIQYF. CDR3 in DNA: TGCGCCAGCAGCCCAACTTTCACGGTAGCCAAAAACATTCAGTACTTC.

V is TRBV6-1 and J is TRBJ1-2; 9 bases are a match to TRBD1. J was trimmed by 4 bases and V by 4 bases; bases with no gene match: 4. Germline assignment: CDR1 MNHNS and CDR2 SASEGT. The CDR3 length is 14 residues. The CDR3 region is CASSVQGATYGYTF. CDR3 DNA: TGTGCCAGCAGTGTACAGGGGGCGACCTATGGCTACACCTTC.

The rearrangement joins TRBV24-1 to TRBJ2-2, with TRBD1 matching 10 bases. Trimming took 1 base from V and 9 from J; bases not matched to a gene: 7. The CDR3 is 16 residues long. The V gene's germline CDR1 is KGHDR and CDR2 SFDVKD. For the CDR3, the DNA is TGTGCCACCAGTGATTTCGGCGGGACAGGGGTCCGGGAGCTGTTTTTT. It specifies CATSDFGGTGVRELFF.

A few counts support this clonotype. The DNA for the CDR3 is TGCGCCAGCAGCCCGATGGGGACAGGGATCTACGAGCAGTACTTC. Translating gives CASSPMGTGIYEQYF. The V gene is TRBV5-1, the J gene TRBJ2-7, with 9 bases that match TRBD1. Germline assignment: CDR1 SGHRS and CDR2 YFSETQ. The CDR3 totals 15 residues. J lost 3 bases, V lost 4 bases, and 8 bases had no gene match.

In its sample, this clonotype was seen many times. The genes are TRBV10-3 and TRBJ2-1; D remains unclear. This CDR3 contains 13 residues. Trimming took 1 base from V and 4 from J, leaving 5 bases between them. Per germline, CDR1 ENHRY and CDR2 SYGVKD. This chain's CDR3 is CAISEYRYNEQFF. CDR3 nucleotides: TGTGCCATCAGTGAGTACAGATACAATGAGCAGTTCTTC.

This clonotype was recorded many times. The chain recombines TRBV6-5 with TRBJ2-1, with D tentatively TRBD2 (5 bases). The CDR3 covers 17 residues. V was cut by 0 bases and J by 0 bases, with 12 bases left in between. The germline V gene encodes CDR1 MNHEY and CDR2 SVGAGI. The CDR3 loop is CASSYSPGLNSYNEQFF. In DNA, the CDR3 is TGTGCCAGCAGTTACTCTCCCGGACTTAACTCCTACAATGAGCAGTTCTTC.

This clonotype was found many times. The chain recombines TRBV5-6 with TRBJ2-7, with 9 positions matching TRBD1. This CDR3 region has 15 residues. V shed 4 bases, J shed 3 bases, and the junction held 8 bases outside the gene matches. Germline CDR1 reads SGHDT; CDR2 reads YYEEEE. The CDR3 is CASSVPGQGRYEQYF. In DNA form, the CDR3 reads TGTGCCAGCAGCGTTCCGGGACAGGGTCGCTACGAGCAGTACTTC. Looking up the rest from reference TRBV5-6 and TRBJ2-7 gives the full variable domain: DAGVTQSPTHLIKTRGQQVTLRCSPKSGHDTVSWYQQALGQGPQFIFQYYEEEERQRGNFPDRFSGHQFPNYSSELNVNALLLGDSALYLCASSVPGQGRYEQYFGPGTRLTVT.

This clonotype was detected many times. This chain joins TRBV7-9 and TRBJ2-3; D is undetermined. Trimming took 5 bases from V and 4 from J, leaving 7 bases between them. Per germline, CDR1 SEHNR and CDR2 FQNEAQ (reference sequence). This CDR3 spans 12 amino acids. The chain's CDR3 is CASSASADTQYF. CDR3 sequence (DNA): TGTGCCAGCAGCGCTTCGGCAGATACGCAGTATTTT.

This clonotype was counted at least ten times. The chain recombines TRBV12-3 or TRBV12-4 with TRBJ2-5; no reliable D call. CDR3 length equals 16 residues. V lost 0 bases, J lost 1 base, and 12 bases lay in between. The CDR3 region has the DNA TGTGCCAGCAGTTTAGCGGTCAGTTATCCCCAAGAGACCCAGTACTTC. Translation: CASSLAVSYPQETQYF.